Sequencing of this TCR beta chain was carried out in a study of cytomegalovirus exposure and HLA in healthy donors (TCRdb year 2017). Notes on the research overall: According to an earlier analysis of a few hundred of the donors, about 179 million T cells yielded over 90 million unique TCR beta sequences and around 280 Gb of sequence data. About 280 gigabases of sequencing data and approximately 84 million unique TCR sequences were included in an early release covering around 650 HLA-typed donors. Among 398 genotyped donors of the cohort, an average of approximately 250,000 unique TCR beta nucleotide sequences were sequenced per donor, around 20% of them non-productive. Class I and class II HLA loci were covered by the typing at four-digit resolution. Rather than using new phenotypic data, the later analysis identified candidate immune exposures from TCR beta sequences and from how often those sequences occurred across donors. A later genetic analysis used genome-wide SNP genotypes for about 65% of the roughly 700 donors, treating that subset as a discovery cohort. To study patterns of TCR occurrence, a later analysis re-analyzed previously published TCR beta repertoires from hundreds of donors and added high-resolution HLA genotyping. High-throughput TCR immunosequencing, statistical association of individual TCRs with disease status, and machine learning were combined to predict cytomegalovirus infection status. The study aimed to test whether signatures of past pathogen exposure could be identified by cataloging public T cell receptors. The study used immunosequencing to profile the T cell repertoires of hundreds of subjects and linked those repertoires to cytomegalovirus serostatus. Donor age, sex, ethnicity and CMV serostatus were compiled alongside the repertoire data. Because of strong linkage in the cohort, four to six DR-DQ haplotypes were treated as single units for association and clustering. All discovery cohort repertoires had been generated using a single sequencing platform. An earlier analysis of around 580 of the donors used high-throughput TCR beta sequencing to judge whether each TCR beta V gene segment behaved as functional or pseudogenic. The genetic ancestry cluster associated with self-reported Caucasian donors included roughly 84% of the roughly 390 genotyped donors. The number of donors typed differed by locus, with 629-630 for A, B, C, DRB1 and DQB1, more than 500 for DQA1, about 610 for DPA1, and around 430 for DPB1. A separate validation cohort of more than 100 different subjects was used in addition to the approximately 670-subject first cohort.

Overall results and qualifications from the work: In both the original and validation cohorts, the classifier was reported to diagnose cytomegalovirus status with high specificity and sensitivity. A cluster of highly shared sequence variants was judged likely to represent a technical artifact of the sequencing pipeline. Some IMGT-functional V segments, including TRBV6-2 and TRBV6-3, could not be distinguished by the 87-base-pair reads and were therefore excluded. The earlier analysis of some 560 of the donors excluded 15 to 20 rarely observed V segments, including chromosome 9 orphons, because counts were too low. Compared with equally common non-associated chains, HLA-associated TCR beta chains in a later analysis were more clonally expanded and had lower generation probabilities. In an earlier analysis of some 550 of the donors, most TCR beta V segments were observed in productive rearrangements about 90% or about 30% of the time, broadly matching IMGT annotations. In a later genetic analysis, a missense DCLRE1C variant was associated with V-gene and J-gene trimming of TCR beta chains, and the association was replicated in an independent cohort. Because HLA typing was unavailable for some donors at each locus, only the typed subset was used in association tests. Linkage disequilibrium might explain the correlated functional status among segregating V segments, but an unknown experimental factor could not be ruled out. This cohort had only TCR beta chains sequenced, and the lack of alpha or paired-chain data limited which features could be detected. When HLA alleles, especially DR and DQ, strongly co-occurred, attributing TCR associations to individual alleles was difficult. Immune exposure information for the cohort was limited to CMV serostatus. Several of the top co-occurrence clusters appeared to be linked to parvovirus B19, influenza, CMV and Epstein-Barr virus, according to a later analysis. A few of the identified cytomegalovirus-associated TCR beta chains were confirmed in vitro to be specific for cytomegalovirus antigens. A further reported finding was that TCR beta sequences accurately predicted the HLA-A and HLA-B alleles for most subjects in the first cohort. According to a later analysis, most CMV-associated TCR beta chains appeared to be HLA-restricted, and the HLA associations seemed to be driven largely by CMV exposure. The authors suggested that the approach could potentially be generalized to other disease states and immunological phenotypes. Most TCR sequences were seen in very few donors, while some public TCRs were found in many individuals. In a later analysis, TCR association rates were found to vary across HLA loci, with the most associated TCRs seen for DRB1 alleles and the fewest for HLA-C alleles. Sequencing depth was assumed to be roughly uniform across donors in the presence/absence analyses, though that assumption may not hold. A later genetic analysis reported fewer N-insertions in productive TCRs among donors in an Asian-associated ancestry cluster than the roughly 700-donor mean. In the study, roughly 160 TCR beta chains were listed as associated with cytomegalovirus. Specific HLA alleles were associated with 15,000 to 20,000 TCR beta sequences at a false discovery rate of 0.05 in a later analysis.

As concerns this clone: Its antigen remains undetermined. No qualities accompany the bases; no much larger clone lies one base away.

Libraries were constructed by the immunoSEQ multiplex PCR assay. A mixture of 60 forward primers for TCR Vbeta segments and 13 reverse primers for TCR Jbeta segments was used in the multiplex PCR. The CDR3 region of rearranged TCR beta genes was amplified from genomic DNA by a multiplex PCR assay. On the Illumina HiSeq System, the amplified TCR beta libraries were sequenced as 87-base-pair reads. The authors processed their data as follows. A later analysis counted about 82 million unique TCR beta chains across the approximately 700 repertoires, and some 11 million of these chains were shared by at least two donors. A nearest-neighbor algorithm error-corrected the raw reads and collapsed the reads into unique sequences, merging closely related sequences to remove PCR and sequencing errors. CDR3 sequences were aligned to IMGT reference sequences to assign V, D and J gene segments. For a sequence to be retained, a match of at least six nucleotides to both a V gene segment and a J gene segment was required. Rearrangements were called productive when the CDR3 lacked stop codons and stayed in frame with V and J; all others were non-productive. CDR3 was defined according to IMGT convention as the region running from the second conserved V-encoded cysteine to the conserved J-encoded phenylalanine. In an earlier analysis of around 600 of the donors, sequences lacking an unambiguous match to a single V gene segment were excluded. In an earlier analysis of a few hundred of the donors, V segments were called functional above 56.7% productive rearrangements and were called segregating when the between-donor standard deviation exceeded 5%. A statistical classification framework was built to diagnose cytomegalovirus status from the catalog of TCR beta chain sequences. In a later analysis, V and J genes were assigned by comparing TCR nucleotide sequences against IMGT/GENE-DB human TR gene sequences. Using the TCRdist pipeline, a later analysis assigned CDR3 sequences along with most-parsimonious VDJ recombination scenarios. In a later analysis, each TCR beta chain was defined by its CDR3 amino acid sequence together with its V-gene family, and reads lacking a unique V-gene family were excluded. As a way to deal with suspected cross-contamination and a sequencing artifact, a later analysis dropped hundreds of nucleotide sequences that were highly shared and had low generation probability. In a later analysis, a clonal expansion index was calculated for each public chain from normalized within-repertoire ranks of inferred template counts. In a later analysis, generation probabilities were computed with a VDJ recombination model fitted to out-of-frame rearrangements, and the resulting probabilities were checked against IGoR. In a later analysis, TCR-TCR, TCR-HLA and TCR-CMV co-occurrence was scored with hypergeometric tests, and a repertoire-size bias correction was applied to TCR pairs. A later analysis estimated false discovery rates by permuting HLA or CMV assignments 20 times. In a later analysis, co-occurring TCRs were grouped with DBSCAN, and TCRdist sequence similarity was added when clustering was performed within HLA-allele-positive subsets. For co-occurrence clustering, repertoires with fewer than 30,000 or more than 120,000 public chains were excluded, along with about five repertoires with anomalous nucleotide sharing. In its TCRdb copy, this immuneACCESS table keeps in-frame sequences only and misses some clones. Where compared with another copy, unresolved V genes explain less than half of these, and the others have no known cause. V and J calls and clone size come straight from that table; D and trimming were deduced from the DNA. The table for this sample lists roughly 100,000 clones; 76% of them were counted only once. The ten most abundant clones make up 3.5% to 5% of the sample.

In total, approximately 610 healthy bone marrow donors made up the cohort. All cohort members were sampled while nominally healthy, although unrecorded immune exposures were likely present. The donor tested CMV seronegative, placing the donor among the 350 to 400 seronegative members of the cohort. Each donor provided a peripheral blood sample, and peripheral blood mononuclear cells were used for TCR beta sequencing. The Qiagen DNeasy Blood Extraction Kit was used to extract genomic DNA from the blood cell samples. The CDR3 holds 14 amino acids from the cysteine to the valine. Left in the record is the CDR3 DNA by itself, 42 bases read in frame from the first base. As encoded in the germline V gene (reference sequence), CDR1 is WNHNN while CDR2 is SYGVQD. V is reduced by 8 bases and J by 3 bases, leaving a spacing of 17 bases between them.

The chain was built from TRBV10-1 and TRBJ2-7, with the D gene call left open. Sequenced input: PBMCs. The clonotype was recovered from a man aged 40-50 years in good health and CMV-seronegative. CDR3 reads: CASFAGLMIYEQYV. The sequenced DNA: TGCGCCAGCTTCGCCGGGTTGATGATCTACGAGCAGTACGTC.